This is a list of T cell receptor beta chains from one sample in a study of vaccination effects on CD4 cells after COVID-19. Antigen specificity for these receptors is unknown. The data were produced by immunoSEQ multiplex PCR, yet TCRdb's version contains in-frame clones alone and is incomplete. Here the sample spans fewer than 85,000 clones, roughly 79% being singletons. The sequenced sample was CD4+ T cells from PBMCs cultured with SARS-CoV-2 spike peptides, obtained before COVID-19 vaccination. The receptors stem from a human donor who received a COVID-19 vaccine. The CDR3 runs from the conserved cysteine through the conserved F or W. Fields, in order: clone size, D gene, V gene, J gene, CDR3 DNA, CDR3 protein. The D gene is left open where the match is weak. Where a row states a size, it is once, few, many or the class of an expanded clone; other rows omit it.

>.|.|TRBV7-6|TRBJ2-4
TGTGCCAGCAGCTTAGCCCTAGGGGGTCCAGAAAAAAACATTCAGTACTTC
CASSLALGGPEKNIQYF
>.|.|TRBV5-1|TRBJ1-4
TGCGCCAGCAGGAGGGGAACTAATGAAAAACTGTTTTTT
CASRRGTNEKLFF
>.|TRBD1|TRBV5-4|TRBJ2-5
TGTGCCAGCAGCGCGAAGGGACAGGGGAAAGAGACCCAGTACTTC
CASSAKGQGKETQYF
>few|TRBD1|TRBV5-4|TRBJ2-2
TGTGCCAGCAGCTTGTCGGCAGGGGGCTCGAACACCGGGGAGCTGTTTTTT
CASSLSAGGSNTGELFF
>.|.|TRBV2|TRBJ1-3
TGTGCCAGCAGTGAAACTGGCTCTGGAAACACCATATATTTT
CASSETGSGNTIYF
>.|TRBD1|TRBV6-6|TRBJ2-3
TGTGCCAGCAGGCGAGTCCAGGGGGCAGATACGCAGTATTTT
CASRRVQGADTQYF
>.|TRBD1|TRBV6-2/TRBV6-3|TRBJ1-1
TGTGCCAGCAGTTACAGGGGGCACACTGAAGCTTTCTTT
CASSYRGHTEAFF
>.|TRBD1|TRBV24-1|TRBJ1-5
TGTGCCACCAGTGATCCGGGACAGGGGAATCAGCCCCAGCATTTT
CATSDPGQGNQPQHF
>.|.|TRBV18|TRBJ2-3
TGTGCCAGCTCACCACGGTTTAGCAGCGCAGATACGCAGTATTTT
CASSPRFSSADTQYF
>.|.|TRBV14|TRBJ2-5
TGTGCCAGCAGCCAAGGGTGGGGGACCCAGTACTTC
CASSQGWGTQYF
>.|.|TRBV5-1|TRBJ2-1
TGCGCCAGCAGCTTGGGACCTTCCTACAATGAGCAGTTCTTC
CASSLGPSYNEQFF
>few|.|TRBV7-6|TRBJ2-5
TGTGCCAGCAGCCAGACAGGCGAGACCCAGTACTTC
CASSQTGETQYF
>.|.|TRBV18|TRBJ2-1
TGTGCCAGCTCACCAGACCTTTACAATGAGCAGTTCTTC
CASSPDLYNEQFF
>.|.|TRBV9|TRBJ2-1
TGTGCCAGCAGCGTAGGTCCGGGGCACGAGCAGTTCTTC
CASSVGPGHEQFF
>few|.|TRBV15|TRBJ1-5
TGTGCCACCGTCCTATCGGGGGAGGGCAATCAGCCCCAGCATTTT
CATVLSGEGNQPQHF
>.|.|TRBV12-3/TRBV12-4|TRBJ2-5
TGTGCCAGCAGTTTGCGACGGCAAGAGACCCAGTACTTC
CASSLRRQETQYF
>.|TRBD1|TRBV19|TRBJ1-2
TGTGCCAGTAGTGGGGGACAGAGTAACTATGGCTACACCTTC
CASSGGQSNYGYTF
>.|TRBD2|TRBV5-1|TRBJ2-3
TGCGCCAGCAGCTTGGCGGGGGGGCTTACAGATACGCAGTATTTT
CASSLAGGLTDTQYF
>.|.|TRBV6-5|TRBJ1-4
TGTGCCAGCAGTTACTCCGGGCTAGTGGGTGAAAAACTGTTTTTT
CASSYSGLVGEKLFF
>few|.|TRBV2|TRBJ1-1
TGTGCCAGCAGTCTCGACCAGAACACTGAAGCTTTCTTT
CASSLDQNTEAFF
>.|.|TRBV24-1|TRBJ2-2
TGTGCCACCAGTGATCCGGGGGCCCCGAGCACCGGGGAGCTGTTTTTT
CATSDPGAPSTGELFF
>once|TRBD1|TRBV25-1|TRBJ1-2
TGTGCCAGCAGAACGACAGGGACGCATGGCTACACCTTC
CASRTTGTHGYTF
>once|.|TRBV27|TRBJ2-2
TGTGCCAGCAGTCCCCGGTGGGCCAACACCGGGGAGCTGTTTTTT
CASSPRWANTGELFF
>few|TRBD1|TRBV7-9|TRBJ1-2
TGTGCCAGCAGCTTAGTACAGGGGGACTATGGCTACACCTTC
CASSLVQGDYGYTF
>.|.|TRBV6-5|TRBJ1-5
TGTGCCAGCAGTTACTCGAAGTGGGGCAATCAACCCCAGCATTTT
CASSYSKWGNQPQHF
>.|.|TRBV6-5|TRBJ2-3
TGTGCCAGCAGAGTCGGGGACACCACAGATACGCAGTATTTT
CASRVGDTTDTQYF
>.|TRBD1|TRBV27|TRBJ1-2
TGTGCCAGCAGTCTTGGACAGGGACATGGCTACACCTTC
CASSLGQGHGYTF
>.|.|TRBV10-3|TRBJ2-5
TGTGCCATCGCTGCCGTGGGAGTTAGGGAGACCCAGTACTTC
CAIAAVGVRETQYF
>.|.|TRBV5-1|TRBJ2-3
TGCGCCAGCAGCTTGTACAGGGGGGGTACTAGCACAGATACGCAGTATTTT
CASSLYRGGTSTDTQYF
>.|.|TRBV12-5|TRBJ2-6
TGTGCTAGTGGTTTGGTACTTACGCAGTCGGGGGCCAACGTCCTGACTTTC
CASGLVLTQSGANVLTF
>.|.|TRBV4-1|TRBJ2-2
TGCGCCAGCAGCCAAGAAGGTCTGAGGAGACGGGACACCGGGGAGCTGTTTTTT
CASSQEGLRRRDTGELFF
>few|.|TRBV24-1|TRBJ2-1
TGTGCCACCAGTGGGACTTTCTACAATGAGCAGTTCTTC
CATSGTFYNEQFF
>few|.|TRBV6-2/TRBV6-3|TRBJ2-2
TGTGCCAGCAGTTACTCTGGACAGAACACCGGGGAGCTGTTTTTT
CASSYSGQNTGELFF
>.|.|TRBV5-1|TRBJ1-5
TGCGCCAGCAGCTTGGGGAGCAATCAGCCCCAGCATTTT
CASSLGSNQPQHF
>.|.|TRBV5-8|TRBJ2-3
TGTGCCAGCAGCTTGGTCAGGGCCGGGCGCGGCACAGATACGCAGTATTTT
CASSLVRAGRGTDTQYF
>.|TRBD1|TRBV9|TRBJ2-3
TGTGCCAGCAGCGTAGTAGGGGGCGCAGATACGCAGTATTTT
CASSVVGGADTQYF
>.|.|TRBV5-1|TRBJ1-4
TGCGCCAGCAGCTTGGAACAGCGCGCTGAAAAACTGTTTTTT
CASSLEQRAEKLFF
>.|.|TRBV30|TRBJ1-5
TGTGCCTGGACGGAAACCAGTGACAATCAGCCCCAGCATTTT
CAWTETSDNQPQHF
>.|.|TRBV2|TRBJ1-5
TGTGCCAGCAGACTCGACAGCCTCAATCAGCCCCAGCATTTT
CASRLDSLNQPQHF
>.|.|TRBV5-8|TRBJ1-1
TGTGCCAGCAGCTACTGGAACACTGAAGCTTTCTTT
CASSYWNTEAFF
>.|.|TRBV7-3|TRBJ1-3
TGTGCCAGCAGCCTCTCCGGGACGGCTGGCGTCCCCATATATTTT
CASSLSGTAGVPIYF
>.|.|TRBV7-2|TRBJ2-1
TGTGCCAGCAGCTTCCTTCCTCTGGGCGGTGAGCAGTTCTTC
CASSFLPLGGEQFF
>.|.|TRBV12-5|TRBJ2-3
TGTGCTAGTGGTGCGTCAGGGACAGATACGCAGTATTTT
CASGASGTDTQYF
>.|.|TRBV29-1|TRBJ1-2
TGCAGCGTTGATGGGACACCCAACTATGGCTACACCTTC
CSVDGTPNYGYTF
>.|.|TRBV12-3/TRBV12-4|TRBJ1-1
TGTGCCAGCAGTTTAGGGGCCAGTGAAGCTTTCTTT
CASSLGASEAFF
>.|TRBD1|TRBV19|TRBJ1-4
TGTGCCAGCGGGACAGGACGGAATGAAAAACTGTTTTTT
CASGTGRNEKLFF
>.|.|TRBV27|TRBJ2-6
TGTGCCAGCAGTTTGTTTAAATCTGGGGCCAACGTCCTGACTTTC
CASSLFKSGANVLTF
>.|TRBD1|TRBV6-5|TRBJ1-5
TGTGCCAGCCGCGGACAGGACCCCCGTCAGCCCCAGCATTTT
CASRGQDPRQPQHF
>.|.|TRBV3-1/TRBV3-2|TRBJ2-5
TGTGCCAGCAGCCGTTCCCATACGTTCGGGTTCGGGGAGACCCAGTACTTC
CASSRSHTFGFGETQYF
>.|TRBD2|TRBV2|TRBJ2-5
TGTGCCAGCAGGACTAGCGGGCGGGAGACCCAGTACTTC
CASRTSGRETQYF
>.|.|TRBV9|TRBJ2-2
TGTGCCAGCAGCGTAGGTGGACAAACGGCCACCGGGGAGCTGTTTTTT
CASSVGGQTATGELFF
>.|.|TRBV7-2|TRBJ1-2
TGTGCCAGCAGCCCGTCATATGGCTACACCTTC
CASSPSYGYTF
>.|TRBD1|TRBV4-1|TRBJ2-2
TGCGCCAGCAGCCGAGCTCCCGGACAGGGGGAAGGCGGGGAGCTGTTTTTT
CASSRAPGQGEGGELFF
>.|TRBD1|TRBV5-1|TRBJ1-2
TGCGCCAGCAGCCCGGGACAGGGGGTCAGTGGCTACACCTTC
CASSPGQGVSGYTF
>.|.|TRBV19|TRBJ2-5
TGTGCCAGTGCGGGGTCCCTGGAGACCCAGTACTTC
CASAGSLETQYF
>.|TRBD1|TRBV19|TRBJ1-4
TGTGCCAGTAGTACCGGACAGGCTGGGGAAAAACTGTTTTTT
CASSTGQAGEKLFF
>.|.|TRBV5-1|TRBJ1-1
TGCGCCAGCAGCTTACAGCCAATGAACACTGAAGCTTTCTTT
CASSLQPMNTEAFF
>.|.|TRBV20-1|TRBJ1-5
TGCAGTGCTAGTCCCCTCGGGGGGGGGAGTGGCAATCAGCCCCAGCATTTT
CSASPLGGGSGNQPQHF